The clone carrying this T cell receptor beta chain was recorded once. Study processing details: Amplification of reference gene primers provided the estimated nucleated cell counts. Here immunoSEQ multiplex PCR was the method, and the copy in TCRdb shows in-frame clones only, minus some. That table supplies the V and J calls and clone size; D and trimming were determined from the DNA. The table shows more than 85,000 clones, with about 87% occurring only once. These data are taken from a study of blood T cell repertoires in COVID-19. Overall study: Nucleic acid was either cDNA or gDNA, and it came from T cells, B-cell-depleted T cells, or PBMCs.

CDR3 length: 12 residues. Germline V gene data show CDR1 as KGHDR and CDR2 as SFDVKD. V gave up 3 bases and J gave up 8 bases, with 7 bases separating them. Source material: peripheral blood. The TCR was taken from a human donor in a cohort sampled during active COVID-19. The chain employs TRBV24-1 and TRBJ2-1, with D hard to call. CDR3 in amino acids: CATSDPVHEQFF. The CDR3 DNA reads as TGTGCCACCAGTGATCCAGTTCATGAGCAGTTCTTC.